The 21 T cell receptor beta chains listed next were all sequenced from one sample in a study of beta chain features in type 1 diabetes. Expressed TCRB transcripts were sequenced because the entire RNA isolate underwent reverse transcription. Repertoires were generated with immunoSEQ multiplex PCR, while TCRdb's copy carries only in-frame clones and drops some. This sample has hundreds of thousands of clones; over 10% occur once, and the top ten carry more than 0.045%. Sequenced: naive CD4+ T cells from blood. The receptor set was obtained from a woman younger than 35 in good health.

Only a few counts were recorded for this clone. CDR3 sequence: CAWSRERESVPGELFF. The CDR3 region has the DNA TGTGCCTGGAGTAGAGAGCGGGAGTCTGTTCCCGGGGAGCTGTTTTTT. The J gene is TRBJ2-2, the V gene TRBV30, with 8 bases aligning to TRBD2. There are 16 residues in the CDR3. Germline V gene lookup returns CDR1 GTSNPN and CDR2 SVGIG (reference sequence). V was pared by 2 bases and J by 6 bases, with 11 bases of the junction left unmatched. The full variable domain, completed using reference TRBV30 and TRBJ2-2, is SQTIHQWPATLVQPVGSPLSLECTVEGTSNPNLYWYRQAAGRGLQLLFYSVGIGQISSEVPQNLSASRPQDRQFILSSKKLLLSDSGFYLCAWSRERESVPGELFFGEGSRLTVL.

The chain combines TRBV28 with TRBJ2-5; no definite D call. V lost 5 bases and J lost 9, with 16 bases in between. This CDR3 contains 13 residues. The V gene's germline CDR1 is MDHEN and CDR2 SYDVKM. This chain's CDR3 is CASSPLPQRAQYF. In DNA form, the CDR3 reads TGTGCCAGCAGTCCCTTGCCCCAACGGGCCCAGTACTTC.

This clone has at least ten counts. This rearrangement joins TRBV10-3 to TRBJ2-3; D unresolved. CDR1 is ENHRY, CDR2 SYGVKD, per germline. This CDR3 has 14 amino acids. V was clipped by 0 bases and J by 6 bases, with 10 bases between them. CDR3 in amino acids: CAISESGQMDTQYF. The DNA for the CDR3 is TGTGCCATCAGTGAGTCTGGGCAGATGGATACGCAGTATTTT.

This clone was seen a handful of times. J is TRBJ2-3 and V is TRBV2; D possibly uses TRBD1 or TRBD2 (5 bases each). Germline V gene sequence: CDR1 SNHLY, CDR2 FYNNEI. Trimming left V 5 bases short and J 6 bases short, with 9 bases between. The CDR3 totals 12 residues. The CDR3 nucleotides read TGTGCCAGCAGTCAGTGGGGGGATACGCAGTATTTT. Protein: CASSQWGDTQYF.

V gene TRBV19 combines with J gene TRBJ2-1, with no clear D. Germline CDR1 is LNHDA and CDR2 is SQIVND (reference sequence). The CDR3 has 12 amino acids. The V end was cut by 5 bases, the J end by 6 bases, with 8 bases between. This chain's CDR3 is CASSEIVNEQFF. The CDR3 bases are TGTGCCAGTAGTGAGATAGTCAATGAGCAGTTCTTC.

This clone has a handful of counts. The chain links TRBV30 to TRBJ2-5, with D perhaps TRBD2 (6 bases). V lost 5 bases and J lost 4, with 14 bases in between. CDR1 GTSNPN and CDR2 SVGIG come from the germline V gene (reference sequence). The CDR3 sequence is 13 residues long. CDR3 loop: CAWGDWRRETQYF. The CDR3 DNA sequence: TGTGCCTGGGGGGACTGGAGGCGAGAGACCCAGTACTTC.

The V gene is TRBV28, the J gene TRBJ1-6; D gene uncertain. Per the germline V gene, CDR1 is MDHEN and CDR2 is SYDVKM. This CDR3 is 15 amino acids long. V shed 6 bases and J shed 5 bases, with 14 bases lying between them. The CDR3 coding sequence is TGTGCCAGCAGGCTTGACGCGGGAGATAATTCACCCCTCCACTTT. Its translation is CASRLDAGDNSPLHF. The complete variable domain, with remaining parts taken from reference TRBV28 and TRBJ1-6, reads DVKVTQSSRYLVKRTGEKVFLECVQDMDHENMFWYRQDPGLGLRLIYFSYDVKMKEKGDIPEGYSVSREKKERFSLILESASTNQTSMYLCASRLDAGDNSPLHFGNGTRLTVT.

The rearrangement uses TRBV14 and TRBJ2-3; 9 nucleotides match TRBD2. Germline CDR1 is SGHDN and CDR2 is FVKESK. There are 15 residues in the CDR3. V shed 6 bases, J shed 2 bases, and the junction held 6 bases outside the gene matches. The chain's CDR3 is CASRETSGYTDTQYF. The CDR3 bases are TGTGCCAGCAGAGAGACTAGCGGTTACACAGATACGCAGTATTTT.

This chain uses TRBV9 with TRBJ2-6; the match to TRBD1 covers 11 bases. Germline V gene lookup returns CDR1 SGDLS and CDR2 YYNGEE. V dropped 3 bases and J dropped 2; count of bases not matched to a gene: 16. The CDR3 loop spans 21 amino acids. Here the CDR3 DNA reads TGTGCCAGCAGCGCCCCCGGACAGGGGGCTCAATATCGGACTGGGGCCAACGTCCTGACTTTC. Amino acids: CASSAPGQGAQYRTGANVLTF. Drawing the rest from reference TRBV9 and TRBJ2-6, the complete variable domain is DSGVTQTPKHLITATGQRVTLRCSPRSGDLSVYWYQQSLDQGLQFLIQYYNGEERAKGNILERFSAQQFPDLHSELNLSSLELGDSALYFCASSAPGQGAQYRTGANVLTFGAGSRLTVL.

In this sample, this clone turned up a few times. The genes are TRBV15 and TRBJ2-7; TRBD1 matches at 10 bases. The ends lost 5 bases at V and 2 bases at J; junction bases unmatched: 6. Germline CDR1 and CDR2: LNHNV and YYDKDF (reference sequence). CDR3 size: 15 residues. The CDR3 DNA reads as TGTGCCACCAGCCAGAGGGACAGGGGAACCTACGAGCAGTACTTC. This codes for CATSQRDRGTYEQYF.

This clone was seen only a few times. The rearrangement links TRBV5-4 to TRBJ1-6, with TRBD1 as a possible D gene (5 bases). The CDR3 has 15 residues. The germline CDR1 and CDR2 sequences are SGHNT and YYREEE (reference sequence). V lost 4 bases to trimming and J lost 6 bases, with 14 bases between them. This CDR3 reads CASSPDQGLNSPLHF. CDR3 nucleotide sequence: TGTGCCAGCAGCCCAGATCAGGGCCTTAATTCACCCCTCCACTTT.

In this sample, this clone turned up a few times. The chain joins TRBV28 to TRBJ2-5, with 9 bases matching TRBD1. J lost 0 bases, V lost 5 bases, and 7 bases had no gene match. Germline CDR1 reads MDHEN; CDR2 reads SYDVKM. The CDR3 loop spans 16 amino acids. CDR3 coding DNA: TGTGCCAGCAGTCCCCCCGGGACAGGGTACCAAGAGACCCAGTACTTC. Translated, it gives CASSPPGTGYQETQYF.

Here the CDR3 DNA reads TGCAGCGCCGATTGGGCGGGAGGAGGAGAGACCCAGTACTTC. Residues: CSADWAGGGETQYF. The chain employs TRBV29-1 and TRBJ2-5, with 8 bases lining up with TRBD2. Losses at the gene ends were 7 bases for V and 4 bases for J; bases not matched to a gene: 11. The germline gives CDR1 SQVTM, CDR2 ANQGSEA. The length of the CDR3 is 14 residues.

This clone showed up just a few times. The rearrangement joins TRBV5-1 to TRBJ1-1; D not certain. Trimming removed 2 bases from V and 3 bases from J, with 8 bases in between. The CDR3 loop spans 13 amino acids. CDR1 SGHRS and CDR2 YFSETQ come from the germline V gene. The CDR3 reads CASSLLVDTEAFF. The CDR3 region has the DNA TGCGCCAGCAGCTTACTGGTCGACACTGAAGCTTTCTTT.

The chain couples TRBV4-2 to TRBJ2-7, with TRBD1 identical over 8 bases. Germline loops: CDR1 LGHNA, CDR2 YNFKEQ. This CDR3 has 15 amino acids. V shed 0 bases and J 3 bases; nucleotides not matched to a gene: 4. CDR3 sequence (DNA): TGTGCCAGCAGCCAAGATCCCAGGGGGCTCTACGAGCAGTACGTC. It yields the protein CASSQDPRGLYEQYV.

This clone was observed a handful of times. The chain has TRBV25-1 and TRBJ2-3; either TRBD1 or TRBD2 may fit D (5 bases each). CDR3 size: 14 residues. Germline assignment: CDR1 MGHDK and CDR2 SYGVNS. Trimming shortened V by 1 base and J by 1 base, and 6 bases separated the two germline ends. CDR3 loop: CASSELGGTDTQYF. The CDR3 DNA sequence: TGTGCCAGCAGTGAATTGGGGGGCACAGATACGCAGTATTTT. Complete variable domain (other parts from reference TRBV25-1 and TRBJ2-3): EADIYQTPRYLVIGTGKKITLECSQTMGHDKMYWYQQDPGMELHLIHYSYGVNSTEKGDLSSESTVSRIRTEHFPLTLESARPSHTSQYLCASSELGGTDTQYFGPGTRLTVL.

The chain links TRBV28 to TRBJ2-1, with a weak D call TRBD2 (6 bases). Germline V lookup: CDR1 MDHEN, CDR2 SYDVKM. V lost 3 bases to trimming and J lost 12 bases, with 21 bases between them. The CDR3 totals 15 residues. The CDR3 loop is CASSLGLVEGKVQFF. CDR3 coding DNA: TGTGCCAGCAGTTTGGGCCTCGTGGAGGGGAAGGTGCAGTTCTTC.

This clone was observed a few times. The chain carries TRBV7-9 and TRBJ1-4; possibly TRBD1 for D (5 bases). The CDR3 contains 14 residues. The germline gives CDR1 SEHNR, CDR2 FQNEAQ (reference sequence). With 1 base removed from V and 6 bases from J, the gap between germline ends came to 9 bases. Here the CDR3 DNA reads TGTGCCAGCAGCTTAGGGCAGGGCCATGAAAAACTGTTTTTT. Amino acid sequence: CASSLGQGHEKLFF. The entire variable domain, with the rest obtained from reference TRBV7-9 and TRBJ1-4, is as follows: DTGVSQNPRHKITKRGQNVTFRCDPISEHNRLYWYRQTLGQGPEFLTYFQNEAQLEKSRLLSDRFSAERPKGSFSTLEIQRTEQGDSAMYLCASSLGQGHEKLFFGSGTQLSVL.

This chain connects TRBV5-1 to TRBJ2-3, with D perhaps TRBD2 (6 bases). Looked up from germline, CDR1 is SGHRS and CDR2 is YFSETQ. Trimming cost V 2 bases and J 2 bases, with 12 bases left between them. This CDR3 has 15 amino acids. CDR3 amino acids: CASSFGGGPTDTQYF. In DNA, the CDR3 is TGCGCCAGCAGCTTCGGTGGAGGGCCCACAGATACGCAGTATTTT.

This clone was counted a few times. The chain carries TRBV7-6 and TRBJ1-6; D is uncertain. Germline CDR1 is SGHVS and CDR2 is FNYEAQ. The CDR3 covers 13 residues. The V gene lost 6 bases and the J gene lost 9 bases, with 12 bases spanning the gap. CDR3 coding DNA: TGTGCCAGCAGTTCACTCCCCACTTCACCCCTCCACTTT. This codes for CASSSLPTSPLHF.

This sequence joins TRBV7-3 and TRBJ2-3; 10 nucleotides align to TRBD2. Germline trimming cut 8 bases from V and 2 bases from J; bases unmatched to any gene: 1. This CDR3 comprises 13 residues. Germline CDR1 SGHTA, CDR2 FQGTGA. The CDR3 loop is CASGTSDTDTQYF. The CDR3 DNA reads as TGTGCCAGCGGGACTAGCGACACAGATACGCAGTATTTT.